The next 12 T cell receptor beta chains were all read from a single sample in a study of cytotoxic CD8 clonotypes in ibrutinib-treated CLL. Using immunoSEQ multiplex PCR, the repertoire was profiled, and TCRdb retains in-frame clones only, with some absent. Here the sample spans hundreds of thousands of clones, 79% being singletons. The material sequenced was PBMCs, taken after 12 months of ibrutinib treatment. These receptors came from a human donor with chronic lymphocytic leukemia.

The V and J genes are TRBV27 and TRBJ2-5; D is tentatively TRBD1 or TRBD2 (6 bases each). TRBJ2-7 explains the end of the DNA better; the J call may be wrong. This CDR3 contains 15 residues. Looked up from germline, CDR1 is MNHEY and CDR2 is SMNVEV (reference sequence). The CDR3 nucleotides are TGTGCCAGCAGACTCGGGGGCGGCACTATCTACGAGCAGTACTTC. Protein: CASRLGGGTIYEQYF.

This chain joins TRBV7-9 and TRBJ2-3; 7 nucleotides align to TRBD2. V shed 5 bases and J 2 bases; nucleotides not matched to a gene: 4. Germline CDR1 SEHNR, CDR2 FQNEAQ (reference sequence). The length of the CDR3 is 14 residues. CDR3 sequence reads: CASSPTSYTDTQYF. In DNA form, the CDR3 reads TGTGCCAGCAGCCCGACTAGCTACACAGATACGCAGTATTTT.

This clone occurred a few times. V is TRBV30 and J is TRBJ1-2; TRBD1 agrees at 7 bases. The J segment lost 6 bases and the V segment lost 4 bases, leaving 5 bases of the junction unmatched. The CDR3 sequence is 12 residues long. Germline CDR1 GTSNPN, CDR2 SVGIG (reference sequence). The chain's CDR3 is CAWTDRAHGYTF. DNA of the CDR3: TGTGCCTGGACAGACAGGGCCCATGGCTACACCTTC.

This sequence joins TRBV6-5 and TRBJ1-2; D is possibly TRBD1 (6 bases). V was shortened by 3 bases and J by 2 bases, with 13 bases between the two germline ends. Germline V gene lookup returns CDR1 MNHEY and CDR2 SVGAGI. The CDR3 has 15 amino acids. The CDR3 is CASSYTTGRNYGYTF. The CDR3, as DNA: TGTGCCAGCAGTTATACAACAGGGCGGAACTATGGCTACACCTTC.

This clone was recorded at least ten times. The V and J genes are TRBV21-1 and TRBJ2-2; the table calls TRBD2, which could not be checked here. TRBV21-1 is deemed a pseudogene. The CDR3 runs 21 residues. CDR3 loop: CASSKGGRGPILLPNTGELFF. Written as DNA, the CDR3 is TGTGCCAGCAGCAAAGGGGGGAGGGGACCGATTCTGCTACCCAACACCGGGGAGCTGTTTTTT.

The genes are TRBV5-1 and TRBJ2-3; 11 positions agree with TRBD2. Germline values: CDR1 SGHRS, CDR2 YFSETQ. The junction had 3 bases not matched to a gene; V was cut back by 4 bases and J by 2 bases. The CDR3 spans 15 residues. The CDR3 region has the DNA TGCGCCAGCAGCGGGACTAGCGGTTACACAGATACGCAGTATTTT. Translating gives CASSGTSGYTDTQYF. Complete variable domain (other parts from reference TRBV5-1 and TRBJ2-3): KAGVTQTPRYLIKTRGQQVTLSCSPISGHRSVSWYQQTPGQGLQFLFEYFSETQRNKGNFPGRFSGRQFSNSRSEMNVSTLELGDSALYLCASSGTSGYTDTQYFGPGTRLTVL.

Only a few counts were recorded for this clone. J is TRBJ1-1 and V is TRBV5-6; D remains ambiguous. Trimming left V 2 bases short and J 8 bases short, with 7 bases between. Looked up from germline, CDR1 is SGHDT and CDR2 is YYEEEE. The length of the CDR3 is 11 residues. The CDR3 sequence is CASSLFSEAFF. CDR3 DNA sequence: TGTGCCAGCAGCTTATTTTCAGAAGCTTTCTTT. The whole variable domain, remainder taken from reference TRBV5-6 and TRBJ1-1, is DAGVTQSPTHLIKTRGQQVTLRCSPKSGHDTVSWYQQALGQGPQFIFQYYEEEERQRGNFPDRFSGHQFPNYSSELNVNALLLGDSALYLCASSLFSEAFFGQGTRLTVV.

This clone appeared many times. One end of the junction fails to match germline, which may point to a read error. The chain carries TRBV7-7 and TRBJ2-2; D may correspond to TRBD1 or TRBD2 (5 bases each). The CDR3 spans 13 residues. CDR1 and CDR2 (germline): SSHAT, FNYEAQ (reference sequence). The CDR3 sequence is CASSHGGTGELFF. The DNA of the CDR3 is TGTGCTAGCAGCCATGGGGGCACCGGGGAGCTGTTTTTT.

The J gene is TRBJ2-1, the V gene TRBV4-2, with D perhaps TRBD2 (5 bases). Germline values: CDR1 LGHNA, CDR2 YNFKEQ. The CDR3 length is 14 residues. Between the trimmed V and J ends, which lost 2 bases and 9 bases, there was a span of 14 bases. The DNA for the CDR3 is TGTGCCAGCAGCCAATCACCAGACCGGGGTGAGCAGTTCTTC. It yields the protein CASSQSPDRGEQFF.

The V and J genes are TRBV6-5 and TRBJ2-7, with D perhaps matching TRBD1 (5 bases). V shed 6 bases and J shed 1 base, with 16 bases lying between them. This CDR3 region has 15 residues. The germline V gene encodes CDR1 MNHEY and CDR2 SVGAGI. DNA for the CDR3: TGTGCCAGCAGCACAGACAGTACCCTGTCCTACGAGCAGTACTTC. Its protein is CASSTDSTLSYEQYF.

V gene TRBV18 combines with J gene TRBJ1-2; D unresolved. From germline, CDR1 is KGHSH and CDR2 LQKENI. The germline V and J ends were trimmed by 2 bases and 0 bases, with 13 bases remaining between them. The CDR3 spans 16 residues. CDR3 DNA sequence: TGTGCCAGCTCACCAAGTGTAAGGGCTACTAACTATGGCTACACCTTC. It encodes CASSPSVRATNYGYTF.

V usage is TRBV6-1 and J usage is TRBJ1-2; D gene uncertain. Germline CDR1 reads MNHNS; CDR2 reads SASEGT. The CDR3 has 13 amino acids. V lost 7 bases to trimming and J lost 2 bases, with 11 bases between them. CDR3 DNA sequence: TGTGCCAGCAAGGCAAGCCAAAACTATGGCTACACCTTC. Residues: CASKASQNYGYTF.